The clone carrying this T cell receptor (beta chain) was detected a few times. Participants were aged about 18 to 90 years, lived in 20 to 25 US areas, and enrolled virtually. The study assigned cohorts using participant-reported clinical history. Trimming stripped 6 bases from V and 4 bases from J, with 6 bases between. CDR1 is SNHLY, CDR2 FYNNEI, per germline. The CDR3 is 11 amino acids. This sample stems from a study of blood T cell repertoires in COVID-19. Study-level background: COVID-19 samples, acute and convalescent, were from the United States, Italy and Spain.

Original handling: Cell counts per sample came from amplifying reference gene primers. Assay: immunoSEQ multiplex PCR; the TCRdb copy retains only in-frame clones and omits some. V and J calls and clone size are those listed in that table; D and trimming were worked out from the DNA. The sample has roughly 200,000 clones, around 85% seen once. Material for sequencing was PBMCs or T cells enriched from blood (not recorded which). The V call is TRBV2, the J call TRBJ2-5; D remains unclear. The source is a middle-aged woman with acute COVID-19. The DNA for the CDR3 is TGTGCCAGCAGCCTACTAGAGACCCAGTACTTC. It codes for CASSLLETQYF. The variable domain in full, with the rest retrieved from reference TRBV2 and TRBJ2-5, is EPEVTQTPSHQVTQMGQEVILRCVPISNHLYFYWYRQILGQKVEFLVSFYNNEISEKSEIFDDQFSVERPDGSNFTLKIRSTKLEDSAMYFCASSLLETQYFGPGTRLLVL.